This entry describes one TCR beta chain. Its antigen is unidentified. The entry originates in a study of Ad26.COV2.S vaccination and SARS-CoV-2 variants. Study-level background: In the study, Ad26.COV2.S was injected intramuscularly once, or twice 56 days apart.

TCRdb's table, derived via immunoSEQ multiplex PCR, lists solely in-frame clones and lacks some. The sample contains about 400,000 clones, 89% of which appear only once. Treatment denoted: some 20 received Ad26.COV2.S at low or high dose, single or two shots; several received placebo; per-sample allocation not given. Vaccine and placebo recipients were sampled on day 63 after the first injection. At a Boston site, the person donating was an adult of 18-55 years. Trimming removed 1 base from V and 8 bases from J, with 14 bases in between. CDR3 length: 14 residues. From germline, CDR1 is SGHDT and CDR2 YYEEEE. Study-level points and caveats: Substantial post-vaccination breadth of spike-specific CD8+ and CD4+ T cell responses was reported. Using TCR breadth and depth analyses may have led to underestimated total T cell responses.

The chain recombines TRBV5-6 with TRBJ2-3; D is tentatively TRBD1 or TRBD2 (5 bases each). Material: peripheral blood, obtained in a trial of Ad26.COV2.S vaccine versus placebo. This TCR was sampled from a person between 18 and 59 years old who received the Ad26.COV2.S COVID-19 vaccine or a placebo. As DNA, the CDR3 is TGTGCCAGCAGCTTGTACGGAATGGGGGTTACGCAGTATTTT. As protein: CASSLYGMGVTQYF.